One and the same sample provided the 10 T cell receptor beta chains below, sequenced in a study of CD8 T cells in Susac syndrome. RNA in amounts of about 0.5 to 1 ug was reverse transcribed with random hexamers. TCRdb ran MiXCR on the immunoSEQ multiplex PCR reads and lists one entry per CDR3 protein. The sample has more than 120,000 distinct CDR3 sequences; roughly 94% are singletons. The sequenced sample consisted of CD4+ T cells from PBMCs. These receptors all stem from a human donor in good health.

This clonotype was seen a single time. V usage is TRBV20-1 and J usage is TRBJ1-3; D call uncertain. V was shortened by 3 bases and J by 0 bases, with 9 bases between the two germline ends. The CDR3 length is 14 residues. In germline, CDR1 is DFQATT, CDR2 SNEGSKA (reference sequence). In nucleotides, the CDR3 is TGCAGTGCTAGGGATGGCACCTCTGGAAACACCATATATTTT. Translation: CSARDGTSGNTIYF.

The DNA for the CDR3 is TGCAGTGCTTACCCCCTGGGGGGGCTCCCCTACGAGCAGTACTTC. Amino acids: CSAYPLGGLPYEQYF. This chain connects TRBV20-1 to TRBJ2-7; TRBD2 might be the D (7 bases). The CDR3 is made up of 15 amino acids. V lost 5 bases, J lost 2 bases, and 19 bases lay in between. The germline V gene has CDR1 DFQATT and CDR2 SNEGSKA (reference sequence).

This chain links TRBV7-9 with TRBJ2-3; weak D call: TRBD2 (5 bases). This CDR3 is 13 amino acids long. The V and J ends lost 7 bases and 2 bases respectively, with 10 bases between them. Germline CDR1 and CDR2: SEHNR and FQNEAQ (reference sequence). CDR3 in amino acids: CASTSFATDTQYF. The CDR3 DNA reads as TGTGCCAGCACTAGCTTTGCCACAGATACGCAGTATTTT.

The chain couples TRBV10-3 to TRBJ2-7; TRBD2 agrees at 13 bases. This CDR3 region has 17 residues. Germline V gives CDR1 ENHRY, CDR2 SYGVKD. V lost 0 bases, J lost 0 bases, and 2 bases stayed unmatched. The CDR3 here is CAISESGLAGSSYEQYF. The CDR3 DNA reads as TGTGCCATCAGTGAGTCGGGACTAGCGGGGAGCTCCTACGAGCAGTACTTC.

This clonotype was counted a single time. The chain combines TRBV15 with TRBJ2-2; D possibly uses TRBD1 or TRBD2 (6 bases each). V lost 6 bases to trimming and J lost 6 bases, with 20 bases between them. Per the germline V gene, CDR1 is LNHNV and CDR2 is YYDKDF (reference sequence). The CDR3 covers 16 residues. This CDR3 is CATRKGGSEGAGELFF. CDR3 nucleotides: TGTGCCACCAGGAAGGGGGGATCGGAAGGAGCCGGGGAGCTGTTTTTT.

The gene calls are TRBV9 and TRBJ2-1, with D perhaps assigned TRBD1 or TRBD2 (5 bases each). Trimming shortened V by 0 bases and J by 8 bases, and 9 bases separated the two germline ends. CDR3 length equals 13 residues. CDR1 and CDR2 from the germline V gene are SGDLS and YYNGEE. CDR3 residues: CASSVAGRDEQFF. CDR3 coding DNA: TGTGCCAGCAGCGTAGCAGGGCGGGATGAGCAGTTCTTC.

The rearrangement links TRBV10-3 to TRBJ2-3; 10 bases are a match to TRBD1. The length of the CDR3 is 16 residues. Germline V lookup: CDR1 ENHRY, CDR2 SYGVKD. Trimming took 4 bases from V and 4 from J; bases not matched to a gene: 8. CDR3 loop: CAISGGQGRWADTQYF. The DNA of the CDR3 is TGTGCCATCAGTGGGGGACAGGGGCGCTGGGCAGATACGCAGTATTTT.

This sequence joins TRBV12-3 or TRBV12-4 and TRBJ2-1, with 7 positions matching TRBD2. The CDR3 is made up of 14 amino acids. V lost 5 bases and J lost 7; bases outside the gene matches: 8. The CDR3 loop reads CASSPPPGGNEQFF. CDR3 nucleotides: TGTGCCAGCAGTCCACCGCCGGGGGGAAATGAGCAGTTCTTC.

J is TRBJ2-3 and V is TRBV28, with TRBD2 identical over 10 bases. Germline-derived CDR1 and CDR2 are MDHEN and SYDVKM. V gave up 7 bases and J gave up 4 bases; unmatched junction bases: 8. The CDR3 consists of 15 residues. For the CDR3, the DNA is TGTGCCAGCACCCCGAGCGGGAGGGGCCCAGATACGCAGTATTTT. This sequence encodes CASTPSGRGPDTQYF.

The chain is built from TRBV19 and TRBJ2-7; D gene unclear. Trimming shortened V by 4 bases and J by 4 bases, and 5 bases separated the two germline ends. The length of the CDR3 is 11 residues. Germline V gene data show CDR1 as LNHDA and CDR2 as SQIVND (reference sequence). The CDR3 DNA sequence: TGTGCCAGTAGTACGGAATACGAGCAGTACTTC. Translating gives CASSTEYEQYF.